The 29 T cell receptor beta chains below come from one sample, sequenced in a study of identical twins. TCRdb re-called the 5' RACE reads with MiXCR, one entry per CDR3 protein. The sample shows about 720,000 distinct CDR3 sequences, 15% to 20% of them seen only once. The data were also submitted as part of a second study, on T cells expressing NK-cell markers.

Sequences were obtained from PBMCs. The receptors were sampled from a woman aged 18-29 years in good health.

The V gene is TRBV20-1, the J gene TRBJ2-2; 9 bases fit TRBD2. The germline CDR1 and CDR2 sequences are DFQATT and SNEGSKA (reference sequence). The CDR3 extends over 14 amino acids. The V segment lost 4 bases and the J segment 6 bases; nucleotides outside the gene matches: 6. CDR3 coding DNA: TGCAGTGCTACGAAGCGGGAGGCATCCGGGGAGCTGTTTTTT. Translating it yields CSATKREASGELFF.

This clonotype occurred a few times. The genes are TRBV19 and TRBJ1-1; D ambiguous. Between the trimmed V and J ends, which lost 5 bases and 4 bases, there was a span of 14 bases. Per the germline V gene, CDR1 is LNHDA and CDR2 is SQIVND (reference sequence). This CDR3 is built from 14 residues. This CDR3 is CASSVFDGATEAFF. CDR3 DNA: TGTGCCAGTAGTGTCTTCGATGGTGCCACTGAAGCTTTCTTT.

J is TRBJ2-5 and V is TRBV18; D is ambiguous. CDR3 size: 12 residues. The V and J ends lost 3 bases and 5 bases respectively, with 7 bases between them. Per the germline V gene, CDR1 is KGHSH and CDR2 is LQKENI. The CDR3: CASSPMGETQYF. In nucleotides, the CDR3 is TGTGCCAGCTCACCCATGGGGGAGACCCAGTACTTC.

The chain joins TRBV7-2 to TRBJ2-1; the match to TRBD2 covers 11 bases. With V trimmed by 5 bases and J by 8 bases, 11 bases remained unmatched. Germline lookup yields CDR1 SGHTA and CDR2 FQGNSA. The CDR3 loop spans 16 amino acids. The CDR3 sequence is CASSPMGIAGGDEQFF. The DNA for the CDR3 is TGTGCCAGCAGCCCCATGGGGATAGCGGGAGGGGATGAGCAGTTCTTC.

This clonotype was seen a few times. The chain recombines TRBV5-1 with TRBJ2-1; perhaps TRBD2 as D (5 bases). The CDR3 is 16 residues long. The germline CDR1 and CDR2 sequences are SGHRS and YFSETQ. V gave up 4 bases and J gave up 8 bases, with 22 bases separating them. The chain's CDR3 is CASSPGPEGLHHEQFF. CDR3 bases: TGCGCCAGCAGCCCCGGACCCGAGGGCCTACACCATGAGCAGTTCTTC.

This sequence joins TRBV6-2 or TRBV6-3 and TRBJ2-5; TRBD2 is a possible D gene (6 bases). The CDR3 covers 14 residues. Trimming took 4 bases from V and 7 from J, leaving 16 bases between them. From germline, CDR1 is MNHEY and CDR2 SVGEGT. The CDR3 coding sequence is TGTGCCAGCAGTTTTGGGACTGGGCTTCGGACCCAGTACTTC. Translating gives CASSFGTGLRTQYF.

Details on this clonotype: One junction end disagrees with the germline gene, perhaps due to a read error. The chain recombines TRBV5-1 with TRBJ2-5, with 13 bases identical to TRBD2. The CDR3 consists of 15 residues. CDR1 and CDR2 (germline): SGHRS, YFSETQ. The CDR3 protein is CAGSFGTSGVETQYF. For the CDR3, the DNA is TGCGCCGGCAGCTTTGGGACTAGCGGGGTGGAGACCCAGTACTTC. Together with reference TRBV5-1 and TRBJ2-5, the CDR3 gives the full variable domain: KAGVTQTPRYLIKTRGQQVTLSCSPISGHRSVSWYQQTPGQGLQFLFEYFSETQRNKGNFPGRFSGRQFSNSRSEMNVSTLELGDSALYLCAGSFGTSGVETQYFGPGTRLLVL.

This CDR3 is CASSSGLAGGSAQETQYF. The CDR3 DNA is TGTGCCAGCAGCTCTGGACTAGCGGGGGGCTCAGCTCAAGAGACCCAGTACTTC. This chain connects TRBV11-2 to TRBJ2-5; 14 bases align to TRBD2. This CDR3 has 18 residues. Germline V gene sequence: CDR1 SGHAT, CDR2 FQNNGV. The V and J ends lost 4 bases and 2 bases, in that order; junction bases with no gene match: 9.

The genes are TRBV5-1 and TRBJ1-1; 7 nucleotides line up with TRBD1. Germline V gives CDR1 SGHRS, CDR2 YFSETQ. The V gene end was trimmed by 4 bases and the J gene end by 3 bases; junction bases not matched to a gene: 9. This CDR3 region has 15 residues. The CDR3: CASSPDRAIYTEAFF. The CDR3 region has the DNA TGCGCCAGCAGCCCCGACAGGGCAATCTACACTGAAGCTTTCTTT.

This chain uses TRBV20-1 with TRBJ1-2, with D tentatively TRBD1 (5 bases). Looked up from germline, CDR1 is DFQATT and CDR2 is SNEGSKA (reference sequence). The germline V and J ends were trimmed by 5 bases and 6 bases, with 13 bases remaining between them. This CDR3 is 12 amino acids long. The CDR3 nucleotides read TGCAGTGCTCACGGGACTGATAATGGCTACACCTTC. This gives the protein CSAHGTDNGYTF.

This chain connects TRBV20-1 to TRBJ2-7, with 12 positions matching TRBD2. The CDR3 extends over 13 amino acids. The V and J ends lost 6 bases and 6 bases, in that order; junction bases with no gene match: 6. CDR1 and CDR2 from the germline V gene are DFQATT and SNEGSKA (reference sequence). The CDR3 nucleotides read TGCAGTGCCCCGACTAGCGGGAGAACCGAGCAGTACTTC. It encodes CSAPTSGRTEQYF.

The table lists this clonotype with a few counts. The chain uses TRBV5-5 and TRBJ2-1; maybe TRBD2 (5 bases). CDR3 length: 15 residues. CDR1 is SGHKS, CDR2 YYEKEE, per germline (reference sequence). V gave up 0 bases and J gave up 8 bases, with 15 bases separating them. The CDR3 nucleotides read TGTGCCAGCAGCTTGGGCGGGCGGGTTGTCTATGAGCAGTTCTTC. Translating gives CASSLGGRVVYEQFF.

V usage is TRBV30 and J usage is TRBJ2-7; possibly TRBD1 or TRBD2 for D (6 bases each). Deletions cut 4 bases from V and 4 bases from J, with 17 bases between. Germline V gives CDR1 GTSNPN, CDR2 SVGIG (reference sequence). The CDR3 is 14 residues long. CDR3 nucleotide sequence: TGTGCCTGGATAGGGGGGATCGGTGGTTACGAGCAGTACTTC. Translated, it gives CAWIGGIGGYEQYF.

In this sample, this clonotype turned up a few times. This chain joins TRBV7-2 and TRBJ2-5; D possibly matches TRBD1 or TRBD2 (7 bases each). The CDR3 has 14 amino acids. The germline CDR1 and CDR2 sequences are SGHTA and FQGNSA. Trimming removed 5 bases from V and 5 bases from J, with 15 bases in between. The CDR3 DNA follows: TGTGCCAGCAGCCATCAAGCGGGACAGGAGACCCAGTACTTC. This encodes CASSHQAGQETQYF.

This clonotype was counted at least ten times. The CDR3 nucleotides read TGTGCCAGCAGTTCACATACTAGCGGGAGCTCCTACGAGCAGTACTTC. This gives the protein CASSSHTSGSSYEQYF. This chain connects TRBV12-3 or TRBV12-4 to TRBJ2-7; the match to TRBD2 covers 11 bases. This CDR3 comprises 16 residues. Losses at the gene ends were 4 bases for V and 0 bases for J; bases not matched to a gene: 5.

The chain is built from TRBV7-3 and TRBJ2-1; either TRBD1 or TRBD2 may fit D (5 bases each). The CDR3 length is 14 residues. The germline V and J ends were trimmed by 5 bases and 8 bases, with 16 bases remaining between them. Germline values: CDR1 SGHTA, CDR2 FQGTGA. Written as DNA, the CDR3 is TGTGCCAGCAGCCCGACAAGAGGGGCCCATGAGCAGTTCTTC. This sequence encodes CASSPTRGAHEQFF.

The chain carries TRBV9 and TRBJ2-3; 7 nucleotides align to TRBD2. Germline trimming cut 0 bases from V and 2 bases from J; bases unmatched to any gene: 3. The length of the CDR3 is 15 residues. CDR1 SGDLS and CDR2 YYNGEE come from the germline V gene. CDR3: CASSVAGRVTDTQYF. The CDR3 nucleotides are TGTGCCAGCAGCGTAGCTGGGAGGGTCACAGATACGCAGTATTTT.

This rearrangement joins TRBV5-1 to TRBJ2-5, with 8 nucleotides matching TRBD2. Unmatched junction bases numbered 6, after V lost 4 bases and J lost 1 base. The CDR3 consists of 15 residues. CDR1 is SGHRS and CDR2 is YFSETQ in the germline V gene. DNA for the CDR3: TGCGCCAGCAGCCCAGCGGGGGCCCCCCAAGAGACCCAGTACTTC. This encodes CASSPAGAPQETQYF.

This clonotype occurred a few times. The chain links TRBV11-2 to TRBJ2-5; TRBD1 matches at 7 bases. CDR1 SGHAT and CDR2 FQNNGV come from the germline V gene. This CDR3 is built from 14 residues. After removal of 5 bases from V and 6 bases from J, the junction contained 9 bases not matched to a gene. The CDR3 DNA reads as TGTGCCAGCAGCCCGACAGGGTTCAGGCAGACCCAGTACTTC. Translated: CASSPTGFRQTQYF.

This clonotype was recorded many times. This chain uses TRBV7-2 with TRBJ1-1; no reliable D call. The germline V gene has CDR1 SGHTA and CDR2 FQGNSA. With 5 bases removed from V and 4 bases from J, the gap between germline ends came to 17 bases. The CDR3 runs 15 residues. CDR3 in amino acids: CASSREMRLVTEAFF. The CDR3 region has the DNA TGTGCCAGCAGCAGAGAAATGAGGCTTGTCACTGAAGCTTTCTTT.

The chain uses TRBV15 and TRBJ2-7; 9 bases match TRBD1. The V gene's germline CDR1 is LNHNV and CDR2 YYDKDF (reference sequence). V lost 1 base, J lost 2 bases, and 0 bases stayed unmatched. This CDR3 spans 14 amino acids. The CDR3 region has the DNA TGTGCCACCAGCAGAGGGACAGGGGCCTACGAGCAGTACTTC. It specifies CATSRGTGAYEQYF.

This rearrangement joins TRBV20-1 to TRBJ2-1; D remains unclear. The CDR3 covers 12 residues. V lost 4 bases, J lost 8 bases, and 12 bases lay in between. Germline-derived CDR1 and CDR2 are DFQATT and SNEGSKA (reference sequence). The CDR3 nucleotides read TGCAGTGCTATTTTGGGGTCGGATGAGCAGTTCTTC. Translation gives CSAILGSDEQFF.

This clonotype was seen a handful of times. The CDR3, as DNA: TGTGCCAGCAGTTTCGGACAGTGGAATTCACCCCTCCACTTT. Its protein product is CASSFGQWNSPLHF. The J gene is TRBJ1-6, the V gene TRBV12-3 or TRBV12-4; tentatively, D is TRBD1 (6 bases). Trimming took 3 bases from V and 7 from J, leaving 10 bases between them. This CDR3 is built from 14 residues.

The chain is built from TRBV11-2 and TRBJ2-5; TRBD1 might be the D (6 bases). The V end lost 8 bases, the J end lost 0 bases, and 19 bases lay between the germline ends. Germline V gene data show CDR1 as SGHAT and CDR2 as FQNNGV. This CDR3 has 16 residues. The CDR3 here is CASGETTGHHQETQYF. CDR3 DNA sequence: TGTGCCAGCGGGGAAACGACGGGACACCACCAAGAGACCCAGTACTTC.

The chain recombines TRBV20-1 with TRBJ2-1, with TRBD2 matching 14 bases. V shed 4 bases, J shed 7 bases, and the junction held 12 bases outside the gene matches. The CDR3 has 17 amino acids. From germline, CDR1 is DFQATT and CDR2 SNEGSKA (reference sequence). This CDR3 is CSANIPGLAGVVNEQFF. The CDR3 DNA reads TGCAGTGCTAACATCCCGGGACTAGCGGGAGTTGTGAATGAGCAGTTCTTC.

This chain links TRBV6-1 with TRBJ2-3; 14 bases are a match to TRBD2. J gave up 4 bases and V 6 bases, and 9 bases lay outside the gene matches. The CDR3 length is 17 residues. Germline V gene lookup returns CDR1 MNHNS and CDR2 SASEGT. The CDR3 coding sequence is TGTGCCAGCAGGCCGACTAGCGGGAGGGGAGGGGCAGATACGCAGTATTTT. Protein sequence: CASRPTSGRGGADTQYF.

The chain employs TRBV7-6 and TRBJ2-1, with D uncertain. The germline gives CDR1 SGHVS, CDR2 FNYEAQ. Trimming removed 8 bases at V and 4 bases at J, with 9 bases between. The CDR3 consists of 12 residues. The DNA of the CDR3 is TGTGCCAGCGGTGGTGGATACAATGAGCAGTTCTTC. Translated: CASGGGYNEQFF.

This clonotype came up once. The chain employs TRBV5-1 and TRBJ2-1; 9 nucleotides agree with TRBD2. V lost 1 base and J lost 9; bases outside the gene matches: 5. This CDR3 is built from 14 residues. Germline V gene sequence: CDR1 SGHRS, CDR2 YFSETQ. The CDR3 nucleotides are TGCGCCAGCAGCTTGCCTAGCGGGAAGGGTGAGCAGTTCTTC. This encodes CASSLPSGKGEQFF. Complete variable domain (other parts from reference TRBV5-1 and TRBJ2-1): KAGVTQTPRYLIKTRGQQVTLSCSPISGHRSVSWYQQTPGQGLQFLFEYFSETQRNKGNFPGRFSGRQFSNSRSEMNVSTLELGDSALYLCASSLPSGKGEQFFGPGTRLTVL.

This clonotype was seen only a few times. The genes are TRBV30 and TRBJ2-5; TRBD2 agrees at 7 bases. V was pared by 0 bases and J by 1 base, with 5 bases of the junction left unmatched. From germline, CDR1 is GTSNPN and CDR2 SVGIG (reference sequence). This CDR3 comprises 15 residues. In nucleotides, the CDR3 is TGTGCCTGGAGTGTACTTAGCGGGCTCCAAGAGACCCAGTACTTC. Its translation: CAWSVLSGLQETQYF.